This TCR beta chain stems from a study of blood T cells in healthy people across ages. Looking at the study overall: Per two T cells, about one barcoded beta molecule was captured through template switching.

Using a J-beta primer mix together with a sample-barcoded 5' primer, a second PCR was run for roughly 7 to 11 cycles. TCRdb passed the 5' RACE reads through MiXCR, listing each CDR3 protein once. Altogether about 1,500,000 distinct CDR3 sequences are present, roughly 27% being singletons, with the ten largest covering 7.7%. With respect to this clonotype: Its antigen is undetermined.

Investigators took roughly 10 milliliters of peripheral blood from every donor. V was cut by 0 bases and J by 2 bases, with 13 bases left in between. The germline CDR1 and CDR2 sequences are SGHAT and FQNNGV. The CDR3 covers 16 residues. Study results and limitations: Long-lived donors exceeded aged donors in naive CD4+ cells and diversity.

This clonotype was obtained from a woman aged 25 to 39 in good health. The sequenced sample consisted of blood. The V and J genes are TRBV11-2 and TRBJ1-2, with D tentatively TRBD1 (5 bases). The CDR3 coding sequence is TGTGCCAGCAGCTTAGATGGAGGGACGGTGAACTATGGCTACACCTTC. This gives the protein CASSLDGGTVNYGYTF.